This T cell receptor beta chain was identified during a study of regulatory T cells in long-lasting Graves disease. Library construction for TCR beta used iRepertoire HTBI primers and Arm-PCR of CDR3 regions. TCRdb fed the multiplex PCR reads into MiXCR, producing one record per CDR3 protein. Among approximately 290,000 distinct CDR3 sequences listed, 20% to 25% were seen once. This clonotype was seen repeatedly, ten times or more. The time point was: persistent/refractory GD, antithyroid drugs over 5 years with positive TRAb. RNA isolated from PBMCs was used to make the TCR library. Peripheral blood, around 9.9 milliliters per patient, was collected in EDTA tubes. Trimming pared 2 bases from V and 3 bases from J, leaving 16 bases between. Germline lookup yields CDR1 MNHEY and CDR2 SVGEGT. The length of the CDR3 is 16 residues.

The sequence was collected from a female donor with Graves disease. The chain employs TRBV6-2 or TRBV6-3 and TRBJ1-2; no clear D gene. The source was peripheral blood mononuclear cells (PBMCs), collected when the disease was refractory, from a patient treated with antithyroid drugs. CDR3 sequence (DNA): TGTGCCAGCAGTTACACCCACCCCTCTTTGGACTATGGCTACACCTTC. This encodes CASSYTHPSLDYGYTF.